The T cell receptor beta chain described here comes from a study of control samples from healthy donors and cancer patients. The protocol was immunoSEQ multiplex PCR, while the TCRdb copy is restricted to in-frame clones and leaves out a portion. Found here are 60,000 to 75,000 clones, nearly 85% of them singletons; the top ten hold 15% to 18%. This CDR3 is built from 17 residues. The chain employs TRBV21-1 and TRBJ1-1; TRBD1 was called by the table and not checked on the DNA. TRBV21-1 constitutes a pseudogene. Sequenced: blood. The source of this sequence is a man between 60 and 75 years old in good health. The CDR3 nucleotides read TGTGCCAGCAGCAAAGGGACAGGGGGAGTCATGAACACTGAAGCTTTCTTT. Translating it yields CASSKGTGGVMNTEAFF.